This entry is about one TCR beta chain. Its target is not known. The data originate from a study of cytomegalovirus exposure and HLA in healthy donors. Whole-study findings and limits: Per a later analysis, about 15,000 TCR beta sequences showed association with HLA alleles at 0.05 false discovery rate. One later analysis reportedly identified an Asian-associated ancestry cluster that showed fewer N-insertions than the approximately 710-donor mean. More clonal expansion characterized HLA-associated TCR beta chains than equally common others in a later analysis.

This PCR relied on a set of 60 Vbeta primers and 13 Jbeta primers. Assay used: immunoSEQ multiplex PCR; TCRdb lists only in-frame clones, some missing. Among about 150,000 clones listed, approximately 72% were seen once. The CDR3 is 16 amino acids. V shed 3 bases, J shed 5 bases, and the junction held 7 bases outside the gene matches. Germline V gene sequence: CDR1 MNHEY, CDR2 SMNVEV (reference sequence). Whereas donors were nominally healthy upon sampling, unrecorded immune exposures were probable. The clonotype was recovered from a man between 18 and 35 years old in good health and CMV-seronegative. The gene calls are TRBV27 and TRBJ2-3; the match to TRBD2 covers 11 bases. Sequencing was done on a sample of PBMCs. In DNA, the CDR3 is TGTGCCAGCAGTTTTATAGCGGGGGGGCCAGGAGATACGCAGTATTTT. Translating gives CASSFIAGGPGDTQYF.